The sequence of this TCR beta chain was determined in a study of blood T cells in healthy people across ages. This clonotype came up many times. Its antigen is not identified. General study results and limits: As age increased, TCR beta diversity per million T cells fell in a roughly linear fashion.

Through a sample-barcoded 5' primer and a J-beta primer mix, a second PCR was run for roughly 6 to 12 cycles. MiXCR was run by TCRdb on the 5' RACE reads, yielding one entry per CDR3 protein. Of some 1.5 million distinct CDR3 sequences listed, approximately 39% are singletons. Input material: blood. The sequence was collected from a woman between 18 and 29 years old in good health.

The CDR3 DNA sequence: TGCAGCGGGGGACAGACAACTAACTATGGCTACACCTTC. Translated, it gives CSGGQTTNYGYTF. This chain joins TRBV29-1 and TRBJ1-2, with 7 nucleotides matching TRBD1. With V trimmed by 7 bases and J by 0 bases, 5 bases remained unmatched. Per germline, CDR1 SQVTM and CDR2 ANQGSEA. This CDR3 has 13 residues.